This T cell receptor beta chain came from a study of identical twins. Study results and caveats: Models underestimated how often monozygotic twins shared out-of-frame TCR alpha. Abundant beta clonotypes from cord blood had fewer insertions, unlike memory repertoires, which showed none.

TCRdb reanalysed the 5' RACE reads using MiXCR and keeps one entry per CDR3 protein. The sample consists of around 510,000 distinct CDR3 sequences, approximately 14% of them appearing once. V gave up 6 bases and J gave up 5 bases, with 20 bases separating them. Germline CDR1 MDHEN, CDR2 SYDVKM. CDR3 length: 16 amino acids. This clonotype has only a few counts. Its antigen is still unknown. These data also featured in a second study, about yellow fever vaccine responses in identical twins. That report adds: Twins' vaccine T cell response reportedly gave the appearance of partial convergence and partial personalization.

This sequence originates from a young woman in good health. Sequencing used CD4+ T cells sorted from blood. The V gene is TRBV28, the J gene TRBJ2-1; tentative D call: TRBD2 (5 bases). CDR3 DNA: TGTGCCAGCAGCAGGATGGGAGCTGCCACTAACAATGAGCAGTTCTTC. It codes for CASSRMGAATNNEQFF.